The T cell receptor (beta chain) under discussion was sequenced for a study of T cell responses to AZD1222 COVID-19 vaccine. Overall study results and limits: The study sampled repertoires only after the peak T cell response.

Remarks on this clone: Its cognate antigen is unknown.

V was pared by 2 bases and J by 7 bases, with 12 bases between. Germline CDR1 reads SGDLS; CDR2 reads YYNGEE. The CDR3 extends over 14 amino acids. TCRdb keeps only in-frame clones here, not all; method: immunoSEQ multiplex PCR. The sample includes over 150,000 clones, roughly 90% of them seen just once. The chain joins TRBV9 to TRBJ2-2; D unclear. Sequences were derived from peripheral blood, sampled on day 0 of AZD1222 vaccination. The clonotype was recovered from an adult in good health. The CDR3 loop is CASSVFSEIGELFF. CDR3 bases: TGTGCCAGCAGCGTTTTCAGCGAGATCGGGGAGCTGTTTTTT. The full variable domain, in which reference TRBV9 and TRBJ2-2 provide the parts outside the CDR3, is DSGVTQTPKHLITATGQRVTLRCSPRSGDLSVYWYQQSLDQGLQFLIQYYNGEERAKGNILERFSAQQFPDLHSELNLSSLELGDSALYFCASSVFSEIGELFFGEGSRLTVL.